These 30 T cell receptor beta chains were sequenced from one sample in a study of blood T cells in healthy people across ages. Using a J-beta primer mix together with a sample-barcoded 5' primer, a second PCR was run for roughly 7 to 11 cycles. TCRdb re-called the 5' RACE reads with MiXCR, one entry per CDR3 protein. The repertoire includes hundreds of thousands of distinct CDR3 sequences, around 21% of them detected once, and roughly 3.9% sits in the top ten. The sample taken for sequencing was blood. The receptors stem from a man aged 65 to 85 in good health.

This clonotype was counted only a few times. The CDR3: CASSSGGGGAGEAFF. CDR3 bases: TGTGCCAGCAGCTCCGGGGGCGGGGGTGCCGGTGAAGCTTTCTTT. The genes are TRBV7-9 and TRBJ1-1, with D tentatively TRBD1 (6 bases). The CDR3 has 15 amino acids. Germline CDR1 SEHNR, CDR2 FQNEAQ (reference sequence). V was clipped by 4 bases and J by 7 bases, with 19 bases between them.

The rearrangement uses TRBV5-1 and TRBJ2-7; D call uncertain. The CDR3 sequence is 14 residues long. Germline V CDR1 and CDR2: SGHRS, YFSETQ. Trimming left V 0 bases short and J 1 base short, with 8 bases between. CDR3 in amino acids: CASSLESGSYEQYF. CDR3 DNA sequence: TGCGCCAGCAGCTTGGAATCAGGATCCTACGAGCAGTACTTC.

The chain is built from TRBV7-2 and TRBJ2-3; D tentatively fits TRBD1 or TRBD2 (5 bases each). The germline CDR1 and CDR2 sequences are SGHTA and FQGNSA. V lost 5 bases to trimming and J lost 6 bases, with 21 bases between them. This CDR3 contains 16 residues. The CDR3 coding sequence is TGTGCCAGCAGCCGACTAACAGGAGACTTATGGGATACGCAGTATTTT. Protein product: CASSRLTGDLWDTQYF.

As regards this clonotype: No conserved phenylalanine or tryptophan is present at the end of the CDR3, so a read error is the likely explanation. V is TRBV3-1 and J is TRBJ2-5; the match to TRBD1 covers 10 bases. The DNA end favors TRBJ2-1, so the J call may be wrong. This CDR3 region has 16 residues. Germline V gives CDR1 LGHDT, CDR2 YNNKEL (reference sequence). CDR3 nucleotide sequence: TGTGCCAGCAGCCGGGTCGGCGGGACAGGGGCTGATGAGCAGTTCCTC. Translation: CASSRVGGTGADEQFL.

In the case of this clonotype: This is likely a read error, given that the CDR3 carries no conserved phenylalanine or tryptophan at its end. The chain combines TRBV3-1 with TRBJ2-3; D call uncertain. V lost 0 bases and J lost 2, with 12 bases in between. The germline gives CDR1 LGHDT, CDR2 YNNKEL (reference sequence). The CDR3 contains 16 residues. CDR3 in amino acids: CASSQDGRRLTDTQYL. The DNA for the CDR3 is TGTGCCAGCAGCCAAGACGGGCGACGGCTCACAGATACGCAGTATCTT.

A few counts support this clonotype. The chain is built from TRBV21-1 and TRBJ2-7; the D call of TRBD1 is as the table states it, not checked on the DNA. TRBV21-1 is a pseudogene locus. CDR3 length: 19 amino acids. The CDR3 DNA is TGTGCCAGCAGCAAACCAGCGACAGGGGATGGACTGGCCTCCTACGAGCAGTACTTC. Translating it yields CASSKPATGDGLASYEQYF.

V usage is TRBV20-1 and J usage is TRBJ2-1; D gene uncertain. Trimming stripped 3 bases from V and 6 bases from J, with 12 bases between. CDR3 size: 13 residues. Germline CDR1 is DFQATT and CDR2 is SNEGSKA (reference sequence). The CDR3 coding sequence is TGCAGTGCTAGTAGTGGTTGGACCAATGAGCAGTTCTTC. Translating gives CSASSGWTNEQFF.

The chain links TRBV12-3 or TRBV12-4 to TRBJ2-5; 12 bases fit TRBD2. The DNA end favors TRBJ2-1, so the J call may be wrong. The CDR3 is made up of 15 amino acids. The CDR3 nucleotides read TGTGCCAGCACGTGGACTAGCGGGATATCCAATGAGCAGTTCTTC. Its translation: CASTWTSGISNEQFF.

This clonotype appeared many times. A junction end diverges from the germline sequence, so it may reflect a read error. The chain combines TRBV5-1 with TRBJ1-1; no definite D call. Germline-derived CDR1 and CDR2 are SGHRS and YFSETQ. The CDR3 extends over 12 amino acids. CDR3 sequence: CASSLVGTEAFF. The CDR3 nucleotides are TGTGCCAGCAGCTTGGTGGGCACTGAAGCTTTCTTT.

The sample holds a few counts of this clonotype. The chain carries TRBV12-3 or TRBV12-4 and TRBJ1-4; possible D gene TRBD1, 6 bases. Trimming removed 7 bases at V and 3 bases at J, with 9 bases between. CDR3 size: 13 residues. The CDR3 spells CASKQGPNEKLFF. The CDR3 DNA reads TGTGCCAGCAAACAGGGTCCTAATGAAAAACTGTTTTTT.

Of note for this clonotype: A clone one base away is much larger, so this may be a read error. The chain combines TRBV6-2 or TRBV6-3 with TRBJ2-7; 10 bases match TRBD2. The CDR3 covers 14 residues. V trimming: 5 bases; J trimming: 5 bases; junction bases outside the gene matches: 6. Germline values: CDR1 MNHEY, CDR2 SVGEGT. The CDR3 DNA reads as TGTGCCAGCAGTCAGCGGGAGGGCCCCCACGAGCAGTACTTC. It is translated as CASSQREGPHEQYF.

This clonotype was seen ten or more times. The rearrangement joins TRBV20-1 to TRBJ1-1; D remains ambiguous. Trimming took 3 bases from V and 1 from J, leaving 9 bases between them. This CDR3 is 13 amino acids long. Germline-derived CDR1 and CDR2 are DFQATT and SNEGSKA (reference sequence). The CDR3 spells CSASPRRNTEAFF. CDR3 sequence (DNA): TGCAGTGCTAGTCCCAGGAGGAACACTGAAGCTTTCTTT.

The chain carries TRBV10-3 and TRBJ2-7; D possibly uses TRBD1 or TRBD2 (5 bases each). V lost 6 bases to trimming and J lost 9 bases, with 15 bases between them. The CDR3 sequence is 12 residues long. Germline V gives CDR1 ENHRY, CDR2 SYGVKD. The DNA for the CDR3 is TGTGCCATCAGACTCCTTGGGGGTTCGCAGTACTTC. It yields the protein CAIRLLGGSQYF.

The rearrangement joins TRBV7-6 to TRBJ2-2, with D perhaps matching TRBD1 (6 bases). Germline assignment: CDR1 SGHVS and CDR2 FNYEAQ. V lost 3 bases to trimming and J lost 7 bases, with 12 bases between them. The CDR3 spans 14 residues. CDR3: CASSFGQRGGELFF. The CDR3 bases are TGTGCCAGCAGCTTCGGACAGAGGGGCGGGGAGCTGTTTTTT.

This clonotype was detected a few times. V gene TRBV25-1 combines with J gene TRBJ2-7; no reliable D call. The CDR3 sequence is 14 residues long. V lost 5 bases to trimming and J lost 2 bases, with 13 bases between them. CDR1 and CDR2 from the germline V gene are MGHDK and SYGVNS. DNA for the CDR3: TGTGCCAGCAGTTGGGAAGGGCTCACCTACGAGCAGTACTTC. It codes for CASSWEGLTYEQYF.

This clonotype was counted between two and nine times. The CDR3 is CATSDPTLEIVGETQYF. CDR3 nucleotide sequence: TGTGCCACCAGTGACCCCACACTAGAGATTGTTGGGGAGACCCAGTACTTC. The rearrangement uses TRBV24-1 and TRBJ2-5; D is possibly TRBD2 (5 bases). The CDR3 is made up of 17 amino acids. Trimming cost V 4 bases and J 5 bases, with 22 bases left between them. CDR1 and CDR2 (germline): KGHDR, SFDVKD.

This clonotype was seen repeatedly, ten times or more. The CDR3 sequence is CASSHSGTSGTPNTGELFF. The CDR3 nucleotides are TGCGCCAGCAGCCACTCCGGGACTAGCGGGACCCCGAACACCGGGGAGCTGTTTTTT. V gene TRBV4-1 combines with J gene TRBJ2-2; 13 nucleotides align to TRBD2. Looked up from germline, CDR1 is MGHRA and CDR2 is YSYEKL. There are 19 residues in the CDR3. The V segment lost 3 bases and the J segment 0 bases; nucleotides outside the gene matches: 7.

V gene TRBV2 combines with J gene TRBJ2-3; 10 nucleotides align to TRBD2. The V and J ends lost 4 bases and 3 bases, in that order; junction bases with no gene match: 4. CDR1 SNHLY and CDR2 FYNNEI come from the germline V gene. The CDR3 consists of 15 residues. The CDR3 nucleotides are TGTGCCAGCAGTGTCACTAGCGGGATGACAGATACGCAGTATTTT. It specifies CASSVTSGMTDTQYF.

This chain connects TRBV5-4 to TRBJ2-5; TRBD2 matches 8 bases. The DNA end is a closer match to TRBJ2-1, so the J assignment may be wrong. In germline, CDR1 is SGHNT, CDR2 YYREEE (reference sequence). The CDR3 sequence is 15 residues long. CDR3 region: CASSLAGTRGNEQFF. CDR3 in DNA: TGTGCCAGCAGCTTGGCCGGGACTAGAGGTAATGAGCAGTTCTTC.

This clonotype has just a few counts. Its ends do not fully match the called genes, so a read error is possible. This rearrangement joins TRBV20-1 to TRBJ2-3, with 8 positions matching TRBD1. This CDR3 region has 14 residues. Germline CDR1 reads DFQATT; CDR2 reads SNEGSKA (reference sequence). The CDR3 nucleotides are TGCAGTGCTACGACCCCGGGACAGGTCTCGCGTTTGAATTTT. Its protein product is CSATTPGQVSRLNF.

This clonotype was detected ten times or more. The germline gene is not matched at one end of the junction; a read error may be the cause. In DNA form, the CDR3 reads TGTGCCAGCAGCGTAGCGGGAGCGGTCTCCGAGCAGTACTTC. Translated, it gives CASSVAGAVSEQYF. The chain combines TRBV7-6 with TRBJ2-7, with 9 positions matching TRBD2. Germline CDR1 and CDR2: SGHVS and FNYEAQ. The CDR3 sequence is 14 residues long. The full variable domain, in which reference TRBV7-6 and TRBJ2-7 provide the parts outside the CDR3, is GAGVSQSPRYKVTKRGQDVALRCDPISGHVSLYWYRQALGQGPEFLTYFNYEAQQDKSGLPNDRFSAERPEGSISTLTIQRTEQRDSAMYRCASSVAGAVSEQYFGPGTRLTVT.

This clonotype was seen only a few times. The V and J genes are TRBV12-3 or TRBV12-4 and TRBJ2-4; 8 positions agree with TRBD2. V shed 2 bases and J 6 bases; nucleotides not matched to a gene: 3. This CDR3 spans 14 amino acids. The CDR3 is CASSLSRGGNIQYF. The DNA of the CDR3 is TGTGCCAGCAGTTTATCTCGGGGGGGAAACATTCAGTACTTC.

The rearrangement links TRBV24-1 to TRBJ1-2; D gene unclear. Germline V gene lookup returns CDR1 KGHDR and CDR2 SFDVKD. V lost 5 bases and J lost 5, with 11 bases in between. This CDR3 is 13 amino acids long. The CDR3 DNA is TGTGCCACCAGTGTCACGGCCCAGTATGGCTACACCTTC. Protein product: CATSVTAQYGYTF.

The V call is TRBV10-3, the J call TRBJ2-1; the match to TRBD2 covers 10 bases. V shed 10 bases and J 8 bases; nucleotides not matched to a gene: 14. Germline CDR1 reads ENHRY; CDR2 reads SYGVKD. This CDR3 contains 15 residues. The CDR3 bases are TGTGCCACCAAGCGGGAGGGACCGCTGAGGGATGAGCAGTTCTTC. This sequence encodes CATKREGPLRDEQFF.

This clonotype was detected only a few times. This chain uses TRBV5-5 with TRBJ2-2; either TRBD1 or TRBD2 may fit D (5 bases each). Germline V gene sequence: CDR1 SGHKS, CDR2 YYEKEE (reference sequence). There are 15 residues in the CDR3. Trimming took off 3 bases at V and 0 bases at J, with 9 bases between the two ends. The CDR3 nucleotides are TGTGCCAGCAGCTGGGGCGGGTCGAACACCGGGGAGCTGTTTTTT. It yields the protein CASSWGGSNTGELFF.

The sample holds a few counts of this clonotype. J is TRBJ2-5 and V is TRBV7-2; D remains unclear. Deletions cut 5 bases from V and 4 bases from J, with 11 bases between. CDR1 and CDR2 from the germline V gene are SGHTA and FQGNSA. The CDR3 is 13 amino acids. CDR3 region: CASSPLTRETQYF. The CDR3 DNA reads as TGTGCCAGCAGCCCCTTGACGAGAGAGACCCAGTACTTC. Full variable domain (missing parts from reference TRBV7-2 and TRBJ2-5): GAGVSQSPSNKVTEKGKDVELRCDPISGHTALYWYRQSLGQGLEFLIYFQGNSAPDKSGLPSDRFSAERTGGSVSTLTIQRTQQEDSAVYLCASSPLTRETQYFGPGTRLLVL.

The V and J genes are TRBV7-8 and TRBJ2-7; D is tentatively TRBD1 or TRBD2 (5 bases each). This CDR3 has 14 amino acids. Germline V gene lookup returns CDR1 SGHVS and CDR2 FQNEAQ. Between the trimmed V and J ends, which lost 7 bases and 0 bases, there was a span of 13 bases. This CDR3 is CASTKIGGSYEQYF. CDR3 nucleotide sequence: TGTGCCAGCACCAAGATTGGGGGCTCCTACGAGCAGTACTTC.

This chain links TRBV6-1 with TRBJ2-5; tentatively, D is TRBD1 or TRBD2 (5 bases each). CDR3 length: 14 residues. V was pared by 6 bases and J by 1 base, with 12 bases between. CDR1 and CDR2 (germline): MNHNS, SASEGT. The CDR3 sequence: CASRSGPTQETQYF. The CDR3 DNA is TGTGCCAGCAGATCGGGACCGACCCAAGAGACCCAGTACTTC.

On this clonotype itself: A read error may be the cause here, since a much bigger clone is one base away. The rearrangement links TRBV6-2 or TRBV6-3 to TRBJ2-7, with a possible D match to TRBD1 (5 bases). V was clipped by 8 bases and J by 3 bases, with 20 bases between them. The CDR3 totals 15 residues. The germline V gene encodes CDR1 MNHEY and CDR2 SVGEGT. CDR3 DNA: TGTGCCAGCCGTTCGATGTGGCAGGGAAACTACGAGCAGTACTTC. It yields the protein CASRSMWQGNYEQYF.

Here the CDR3 DNA reads TGTGCCAGCATAGCGGGAGGGGGAGAGACCCAGTACTTC. Residues: CASIAGGGETQYF. The rearrangement uses TRBV25-1 and TRBJ2-5; TRBD2 matches at 11 bases. V dropped 7 bases and J dropped 4; count of bases not matched to a gene: 2. The CDR3 is made up of 13 amino acids. The germline gives CDR1 MGHDK, CDR2 SYGVNS.